The rows below give T cell receptor beta chains drawn from one sample of a study of blood T cells in healthy people across ages. One entry per CDR3 protein, called by TCRdb with MiXCR from the 5' RACE reads. The repertoire includes some 1.5 million distinct CDR3 sequences, 42% of them detected once, and about 3.8% sits in the top ten. The sequencing input was blood. The source is a woman younger than 35 in good health. Each CDR3 is given without its conserved first and last residue. Clone sizes are given selectively: once, few, many, or a class where the clone is expanded.

j_call cdr3_length clone_size v_call cdr3_aa
TRBJ2-1 15 few TRBV5-5 ASSLAVQGYSYNEQF
TRBJ2-5 13 - TRBV13 ASSPNGGAGETQY
TRBJ2-7 12 - TRBV6-1 ASSQGSYGYEQY
TRBJ2-2 12 - TRBV20-1 SASGGAGTGELF
TRBJ1-5 12 - TRBV18 ASTSVGGNQPQH
TRBJ2-3 13 few TRBV7-8 ASSLASGTRITQY
TRBJ2-7 10 - TRBV7-6 ASSTPSDEQY
TRBJ2-4 13 - TRBV3-1 ASSRTGLSGNIQY
TRBJ1-2 16 few TRBV4-1 ASSQDRMAGKRNYGYT
TRBJ1-2 14 - TRBV6-5 ASSYYSGRANYGYT
TRBJ2-1 10 - TRBV3-1 ASSQRLNEQF
TRBJ2-3 13 - TRBV7-2 ASSLGHLSTDTQY
TRBJ2-3 12 few TRBV7-9 ASSRTPRADTQY
TRBJ1-2 14 few TRBV18 ASSPLEDSRNYGYT
TRBJ2-7 13 - TRBV7-2 ASSSGTVLIEIQY
TRBJ2-2 12 once TRBV20-1 SARIAGNTGELF
TRBJ2-1 13 few TRBV28 ASSSSPRLASEQF
TRBJ2-2 13 few TRBV4-2 ASSQVGGHVGELF
- 14 - TRBV20-1 SALVGGGSHYYEQY
TRBJ1-2 12 few TRBV6-5 ASSYSRGHYGYT